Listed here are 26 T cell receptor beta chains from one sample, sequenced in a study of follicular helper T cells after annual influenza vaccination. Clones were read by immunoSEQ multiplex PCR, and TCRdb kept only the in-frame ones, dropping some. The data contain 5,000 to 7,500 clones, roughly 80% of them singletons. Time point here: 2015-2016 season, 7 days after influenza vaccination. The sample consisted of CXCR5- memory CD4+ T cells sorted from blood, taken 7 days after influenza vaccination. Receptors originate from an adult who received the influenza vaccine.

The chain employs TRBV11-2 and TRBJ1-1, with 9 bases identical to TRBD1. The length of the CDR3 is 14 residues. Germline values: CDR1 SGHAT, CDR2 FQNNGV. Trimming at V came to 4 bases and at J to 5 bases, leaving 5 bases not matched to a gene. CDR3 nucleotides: TGTGCCAGCAGCTCACAGGGGGCGCTAACTGAAGCTTTCTTT. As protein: CASSSQGALTEAFF. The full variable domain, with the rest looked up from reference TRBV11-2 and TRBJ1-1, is EAGVAQSPRYKIIEKRQSVAFWCNPISGHATLYWYQQILGQGPKLLIQFQNNGVVDDSQLPKDRFSAERLKGVDSTLKIQPAKLEDSAVYLCASSSQGALTEAFFGQGTRLTVV.

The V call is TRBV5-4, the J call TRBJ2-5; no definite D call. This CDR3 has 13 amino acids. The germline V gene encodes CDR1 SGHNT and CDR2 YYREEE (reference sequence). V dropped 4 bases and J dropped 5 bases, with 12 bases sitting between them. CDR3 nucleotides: TGTGCCAGCAGCCCCCGCAATTTTGAGACCCAGTACTTC. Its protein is CASSPRNFETQYF.

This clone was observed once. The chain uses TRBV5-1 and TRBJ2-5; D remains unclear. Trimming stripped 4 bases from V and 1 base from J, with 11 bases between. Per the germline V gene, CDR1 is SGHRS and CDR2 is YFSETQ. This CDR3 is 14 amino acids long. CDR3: CASSLLVFQETQYF. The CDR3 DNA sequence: TGCGCCAGCAGCCTCCTCGTTTTCCAAGAGACCCAGTACTTC.

The DNA for the CDR3 is TGTGCCAGCAGCACCAGAGTAACCGGGGAGCTGTTTTTT. Its translation: CASSTRVTGELFF. The chain links TRBV5-4 to TRBJ2-2; D gene unclear. The germline V gene encodes CDR1 SGHNT and CDR2 YYREEE (reference sequence). This CDR3 is 13 amino acids long. Trimming stripped 4 bases from V and 5 bases from J, with 9 bases between.

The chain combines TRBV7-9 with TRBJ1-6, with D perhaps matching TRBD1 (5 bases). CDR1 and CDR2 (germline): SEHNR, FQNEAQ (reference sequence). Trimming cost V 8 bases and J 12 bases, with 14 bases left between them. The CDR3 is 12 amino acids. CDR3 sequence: CASGDSRGPLHF. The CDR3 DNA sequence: TGTGCCAGCGGGGACTCTCGGGGACCCCTCCACTTT.

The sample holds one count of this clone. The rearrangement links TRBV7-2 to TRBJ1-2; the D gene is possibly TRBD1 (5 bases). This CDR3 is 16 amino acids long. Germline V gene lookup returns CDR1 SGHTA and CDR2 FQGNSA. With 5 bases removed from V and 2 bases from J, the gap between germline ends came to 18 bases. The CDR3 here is CASSEAGTNLNYGYTF. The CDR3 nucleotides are TGTGCCAGCAGCGAGGCAGGGACGAACCTCAACTATGGCTACACCTTC.

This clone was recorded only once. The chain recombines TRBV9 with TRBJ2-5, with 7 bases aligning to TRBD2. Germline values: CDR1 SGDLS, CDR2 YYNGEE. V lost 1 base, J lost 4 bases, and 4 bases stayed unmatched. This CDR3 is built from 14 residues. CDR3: CASSVTGGRETQYF. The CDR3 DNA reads TGTGCCAGCAGCGTAACCGGGGGGAGAGAGACCCAGTACTTC.

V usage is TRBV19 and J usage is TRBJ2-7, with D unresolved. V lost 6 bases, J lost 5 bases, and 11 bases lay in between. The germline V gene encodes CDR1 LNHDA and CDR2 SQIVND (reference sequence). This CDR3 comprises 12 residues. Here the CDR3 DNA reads TGTGCCAGTAGCCTATCCACAAACGAGCAGTACTTC. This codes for CASSLSTNEQYF.

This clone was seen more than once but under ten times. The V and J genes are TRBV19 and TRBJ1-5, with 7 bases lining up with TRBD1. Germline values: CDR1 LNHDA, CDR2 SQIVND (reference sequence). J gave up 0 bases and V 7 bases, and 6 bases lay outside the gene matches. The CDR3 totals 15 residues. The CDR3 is CASIPRQGSNQPQHF. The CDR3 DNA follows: TGTGCCAGTATCCCCAGACAGGGTAGCAATCAGCCCCAGCATTTT.

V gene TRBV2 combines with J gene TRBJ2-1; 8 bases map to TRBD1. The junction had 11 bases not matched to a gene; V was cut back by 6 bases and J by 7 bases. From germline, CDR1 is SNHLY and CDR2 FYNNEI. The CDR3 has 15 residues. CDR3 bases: TGTGCCAGCAGACTTGGACAGGGTATCCTTAATGAGCAGTTCTTC. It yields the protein CASRLGQGILNEQFF.

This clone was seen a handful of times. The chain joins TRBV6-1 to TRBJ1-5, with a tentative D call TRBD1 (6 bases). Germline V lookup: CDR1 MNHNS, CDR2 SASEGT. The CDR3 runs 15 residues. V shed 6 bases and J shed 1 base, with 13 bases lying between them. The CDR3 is CASSRGRNSNQPQHF. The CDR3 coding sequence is TGTGCCAGCAGCAGGGGAAGAAACAGCAATCAGCCCCAGCATTTT.

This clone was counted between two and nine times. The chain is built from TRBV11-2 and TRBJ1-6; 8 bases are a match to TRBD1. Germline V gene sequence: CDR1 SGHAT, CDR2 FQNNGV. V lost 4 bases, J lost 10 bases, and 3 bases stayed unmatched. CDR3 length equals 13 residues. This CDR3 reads CASSSGQGSPLHF. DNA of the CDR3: TGTGCCAGCAGCTCAGGACAGGGATCACCCCTCCACTTT.

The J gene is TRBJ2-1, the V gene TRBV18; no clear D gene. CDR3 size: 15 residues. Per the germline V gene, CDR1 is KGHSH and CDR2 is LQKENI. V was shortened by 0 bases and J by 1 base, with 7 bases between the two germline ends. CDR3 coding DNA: TGTGCCAGCTCACCACCTAGCCAATCCTACAATGAGCAGTTCTTC. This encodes CASSPPSQSYNEQFF.

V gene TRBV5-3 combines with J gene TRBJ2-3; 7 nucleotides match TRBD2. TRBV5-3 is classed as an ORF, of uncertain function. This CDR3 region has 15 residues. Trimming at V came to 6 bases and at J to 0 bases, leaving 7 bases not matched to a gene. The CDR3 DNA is TGTGCCAGAAATGTGGGGCGGGAGAGCACAGATACGCAGTATTTT. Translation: CARNVGRESTDTQYF.

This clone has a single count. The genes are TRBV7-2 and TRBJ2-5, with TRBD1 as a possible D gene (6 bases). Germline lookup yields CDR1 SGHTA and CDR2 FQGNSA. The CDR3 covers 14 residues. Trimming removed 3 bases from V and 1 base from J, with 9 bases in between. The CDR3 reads CASSLGHFQETQYF. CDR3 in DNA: TGTGCCAGCAGCTTGGGACATTTCCAAGAGACCCAGTACTTC.

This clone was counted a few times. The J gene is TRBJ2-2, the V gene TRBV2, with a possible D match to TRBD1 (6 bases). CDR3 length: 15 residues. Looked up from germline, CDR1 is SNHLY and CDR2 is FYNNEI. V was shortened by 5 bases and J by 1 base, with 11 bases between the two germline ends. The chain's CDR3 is CASSTTGRNTGELFF. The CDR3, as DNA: TGTGCCAGCAGTACAACAGGGCGGAACACCGGGGAGCTGTTTTTT.

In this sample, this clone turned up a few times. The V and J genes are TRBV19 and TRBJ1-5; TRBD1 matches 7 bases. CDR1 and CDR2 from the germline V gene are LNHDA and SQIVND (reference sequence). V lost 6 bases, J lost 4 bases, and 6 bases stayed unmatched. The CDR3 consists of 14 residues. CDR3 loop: CASSKTGTNQPQHF. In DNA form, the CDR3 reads TGTGCCAGTAGCAAGACAGGGACGAATCAGCCCCAGCATTTT.

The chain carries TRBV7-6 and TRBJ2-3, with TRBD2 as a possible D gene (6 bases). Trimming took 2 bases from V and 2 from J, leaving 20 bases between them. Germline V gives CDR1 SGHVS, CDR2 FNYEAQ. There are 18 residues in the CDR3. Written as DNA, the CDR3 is TGTGCCAGCAGCTTAAGGTCGTGGGGCGGGGTATCCACAGATACGCAGTATTTT. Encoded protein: CASSLRSWGGVSTDTQYF.

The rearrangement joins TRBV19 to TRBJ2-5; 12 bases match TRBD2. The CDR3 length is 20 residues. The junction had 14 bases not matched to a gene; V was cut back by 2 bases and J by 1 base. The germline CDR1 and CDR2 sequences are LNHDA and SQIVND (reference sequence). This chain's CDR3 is CASSILGVLAGGETQETQYF. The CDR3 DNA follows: TGTGCCAGTAGTATATTGGGCGTGCTAGCGGGGGGGGAAACCCAAGAGACCCAGTACTTC.

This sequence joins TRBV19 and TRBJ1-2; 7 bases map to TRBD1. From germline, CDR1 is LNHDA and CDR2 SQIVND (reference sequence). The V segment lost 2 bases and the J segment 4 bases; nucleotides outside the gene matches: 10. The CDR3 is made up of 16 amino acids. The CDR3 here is CASSINRYRGLYGYTF. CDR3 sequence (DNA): TGTGCCAGTAGTATAAATCGTTACAGGGGCCTCTATGGCTACACCTTC.

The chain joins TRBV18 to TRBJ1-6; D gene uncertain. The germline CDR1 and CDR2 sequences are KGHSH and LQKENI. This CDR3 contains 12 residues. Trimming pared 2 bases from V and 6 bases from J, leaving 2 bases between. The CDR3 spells CASSPSNSPLHF. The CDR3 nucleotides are TGTGCCAGCTCACCAAGTAATTCACCCCTCCACTTT.

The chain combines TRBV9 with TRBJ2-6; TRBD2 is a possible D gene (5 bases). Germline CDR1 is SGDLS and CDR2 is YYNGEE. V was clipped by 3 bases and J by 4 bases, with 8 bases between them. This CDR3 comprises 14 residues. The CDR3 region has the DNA TGTGCCAGCAGCGAGCGGCAGGGGGCCAACGTCCTGACTTTC. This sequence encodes CASSERQGANVLTF.

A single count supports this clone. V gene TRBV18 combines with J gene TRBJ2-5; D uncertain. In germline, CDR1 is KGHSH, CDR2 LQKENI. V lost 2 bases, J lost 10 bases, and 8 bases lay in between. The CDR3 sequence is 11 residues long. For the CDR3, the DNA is TGTGCCAGCTCACCAAAGCGAAACCAGTACTTC. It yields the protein CASSPKRNQYF. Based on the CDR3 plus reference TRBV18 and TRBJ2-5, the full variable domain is NAGVMQNPRHLVRRRGQEARLRCSPMKGHSHVYWYRQLPEEGLKFMVYLQKENIIDESGMPKERFSAEFPKEGPSILRIQQVVRGDSAAYFCASSPKRNQYFGPGTRLLVL.

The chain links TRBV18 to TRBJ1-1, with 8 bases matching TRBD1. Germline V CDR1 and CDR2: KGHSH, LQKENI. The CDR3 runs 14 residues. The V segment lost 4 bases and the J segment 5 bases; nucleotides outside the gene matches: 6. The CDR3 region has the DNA TGTGCCAGCTCACAAGGACAGGGTTTGACTGAAGCTTTCTTT. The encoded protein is CASSQGQGLTEAFF.

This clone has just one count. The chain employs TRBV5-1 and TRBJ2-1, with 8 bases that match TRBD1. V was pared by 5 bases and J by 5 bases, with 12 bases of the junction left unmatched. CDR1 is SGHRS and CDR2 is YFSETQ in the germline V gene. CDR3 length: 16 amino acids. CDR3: CASRLQGARKNNEQFF. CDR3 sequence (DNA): TGCGCCAGCAGACTGCAGGGGGCGCGGAAAAACAATGAGCAGTTCTTC.

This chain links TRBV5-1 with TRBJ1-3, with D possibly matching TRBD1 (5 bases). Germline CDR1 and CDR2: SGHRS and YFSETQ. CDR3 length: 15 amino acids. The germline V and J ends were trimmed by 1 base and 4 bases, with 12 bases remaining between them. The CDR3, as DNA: TGCGCCAGCAGCTTGTTATCGGGGGGAGGAAACACCATATATTTT. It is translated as CASSLLSGGGNTIYF. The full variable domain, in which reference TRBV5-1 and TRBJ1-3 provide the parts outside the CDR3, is KAGVTQTPRYLIKTRGQQVTLSCSPISGHRSVSWYQQTPGQGLQFLFEYFSETQRNKGNFPGRFSGRQFSNSRSEMNVSTLELGDSALYLCASSLLSGGGNTIYFGEGSWLTVV.